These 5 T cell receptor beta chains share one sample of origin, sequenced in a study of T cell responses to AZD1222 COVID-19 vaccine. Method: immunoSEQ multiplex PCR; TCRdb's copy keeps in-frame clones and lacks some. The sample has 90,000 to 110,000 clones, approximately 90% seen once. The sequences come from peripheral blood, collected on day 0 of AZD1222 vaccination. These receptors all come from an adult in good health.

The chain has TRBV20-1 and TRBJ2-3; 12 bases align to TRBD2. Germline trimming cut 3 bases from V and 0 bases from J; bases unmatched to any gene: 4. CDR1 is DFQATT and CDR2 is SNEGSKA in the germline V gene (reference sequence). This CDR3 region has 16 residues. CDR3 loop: CSASLAGGGSTDTQYF. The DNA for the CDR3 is TGCAGTGCTAGTCTAGCGGGAGGGGGAAGCACAGATACGCAGTATTTT.

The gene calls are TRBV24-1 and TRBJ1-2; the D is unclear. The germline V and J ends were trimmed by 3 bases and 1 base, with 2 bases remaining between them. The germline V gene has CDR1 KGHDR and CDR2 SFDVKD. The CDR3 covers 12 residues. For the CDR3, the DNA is TGTGCCACCAGTGATCGTAACTATGGCTACACCTTC. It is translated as CATSDRNYGYTF.

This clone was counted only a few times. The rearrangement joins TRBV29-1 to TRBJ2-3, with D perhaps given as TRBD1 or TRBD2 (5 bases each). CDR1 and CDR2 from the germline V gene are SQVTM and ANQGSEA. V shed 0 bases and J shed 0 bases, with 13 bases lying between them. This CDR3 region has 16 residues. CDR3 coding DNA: TGCAGCGTTGAAGATCCCACGGGGCTGAGCACAGATACGCAGTATTTT. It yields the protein CSVEDPTGLSTDTQYF.

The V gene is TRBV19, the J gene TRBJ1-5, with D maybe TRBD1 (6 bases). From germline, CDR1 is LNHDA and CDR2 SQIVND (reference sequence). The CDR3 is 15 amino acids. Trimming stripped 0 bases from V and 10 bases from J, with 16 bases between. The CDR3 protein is CASSIEGGPNLPQHF. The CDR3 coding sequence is TGTGCCAGTAGTATAGAGGGGGGGCCTAACCTACCCCAGCATTTT.

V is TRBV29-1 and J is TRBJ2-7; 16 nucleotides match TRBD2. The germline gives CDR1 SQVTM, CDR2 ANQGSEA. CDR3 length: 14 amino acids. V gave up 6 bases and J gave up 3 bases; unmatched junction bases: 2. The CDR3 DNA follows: TGCAGCGTGGGACTAGCGGGAGGGTACTACGAGCAGTACTTC. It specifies CSVGLAGGYYEQYF.